One sample yielded the 28 T cell receptor beta chains listed below, sequenced in a study of T cells in narcolepsy. Using immunoSEQ multiplex PCR, the repertoire was profiled, and TCRdb retains in-frame clones only, with some absent. The repertoire holds 25,000 to 30,000 clones, under 85% seen once, with roughly 0.99% in the top ten. The specimen was CD45RA- memory CD4+ T cells from PBMCs. All receptors come from a human donor with narcolepsy.

This chain uses TRBV5-4 with TRBJ1-2; a possible D gene is TRBD1 (6 bases). CDR1 SGHNT and CDR2 YYREEE come from the germline V gene (reference sequence). Trimming removed 2 bases from V and 1 base from J, with 12 bases in between. The length of the CDR3 is 15 residues. In nucleotides, the CDR3 is TGTGCCAGCAGCTTACAGGGAAGGATTAACTATGGCTACACCTTC. Translating gives CASSLQGRINYGYTF.

This chain connects TRBV7-2 to TRBJ1-1; D is ambiguous. The germline V gene encodes CDR1 SGHTA and CDR2 FQGNSA. There are 13 residues in the CDR3. Deletions cut 0 bases from V and 5 bases from J, with 7 bases between. CDR3 nucleotides: TGTGCCAGCAGCTTAGCGCAGTCGACTGAAGCTTTCTTT. Amino acid sequence: CASSLAQSTEAFF.

The V gene is TRBV10-2, the J gene TRBJ1-3; TRBD1 matches at 8 bases. The CDR3 covers 15 residues. Germline loops: CDR1 WSHSY, CDR2 SAAADI. V lost 2 bases, J lost 2 bases, and 2 bases stayed unmatched. The CDR3, as DNA: TGCGCCAGCAGTGAGATGGACAGGGCTGGAAACACCATATATTTT. This sequence encodes CASSEMDRAGNTIYF.

This clone occurred once. The V call is TRBV27, the J call TRBJ2-3; the D is unclear. V lost 6 bases to trimming and J lost 0 bases, with 13 bases between them. Germline CDR1 MNHEY, CDR2 SMNVEV (reference sequence). This CDR3 is built from 15 residues. The CDR3 DNA reads as TGTGCCAGCAGCCTCAGCCTTCCTAGCACAGATACGCAGTATTTT. It encodes CASSLSLPSTDTQYF.

This clone has more than one count but fewer than ten. The chain joins TRBV5-1 to TRBJ2-1; no reliable D call. V was shortened by 4 bases and J by 8 bases, with 16 bases between the two germline ends. From germline, CDR1 is SGHRS and CDR2 YFSETQ. The length of the CDR3 is 14 residues. This CDR3 is CASSRAALRDEQFF. For the CDR3, the DNA is TGCGCCAGCAGCCGCGCCGCCCTAAGGGATGAGCAGTTCTTC.

The V call is TRBV28, the J call TRBJ1-2; weak D call: TRBD1 (5 bases). This CDR3 region has 15 residues. Germline V CDR1 and CDR2: MDHEN, SYDVKM. The V gene lost 5 bases and the J gene lost 7 bases, with 20 bases spanning the gap. The CDR3 DNA reads TGTGCCAGCAGTCCCGGGGGGGGTCCGGGAGGTGGCTACACCTTC. Translating it yields CASSPGGGPGGGYTF.

This chain uses TRBV4-1 with TRBJ2-2; 11 bases line up with TRBD2. The germline gives CDR1 MGHRA, CDR2 YSYEKL. The CDR3 loop spans 19 amino acids. With V trimmed by 1 base and J by 4 bases, 11 bases remained unmatched. The CDR3 here is CASSQGRLAGGPGTGELFF. DNA of the CDR3: TGCGCCAGCAGCCAAGGGCGGCTAGCGGGGGGCCCTGGCACCGGGGAGCTGTTTTTT.

The rearrangement links TRBV6-6 to TRBJ2-1; D possibly uses TRBD1 or TRBD2 (6 bases each). The length of the CDR3 is 15 residues. V was cut by 5 bases and J by 0 bases, with 11 bases left in between. The germline V gene has CDR1 MNHNY and CDR2 SVGAGI (reference sequence). The CDR3 region is CASSATGASYNEQFF. Written as DNA, the CDR3 is TGTGCCAGCAGTGCGACGGGGGCCTCCTACAATGAGCAGTTCTTC.

The chain has TRBV9 and TRBJ1-4; D call uncertain. Per germline, CDR1 SGDLS and CDR2 YYNGEE. The CDR3 contains 15 residues. V lost 4 bases and J lost 4, with 14 bases in between. CDR3 sequence: CASSPRLSLNEKLFF. The CDR3 nucleotides read TGTGCCAGCAGCCCTCGTTTGAGTCTTAATGAAAAACTGTTTTTT.

The rearrangement links TRBV11-2 to TRBJ1-6; D unclear. CDR1 SGHAT and CDR2 FQNNGV come from the germline V gene. There are 13 residues in the CDR3. V was clipped by 5 bases and J by 8 bases, with 10 bases between them. CDR3: CASSPELYSPLHF. The CDR3 bases are TGTGCCAGCAGCCCCGAATTATATTCACCCCTCCACTTT. The full variable domain, its missing parts supplied by reference TRBV11-2 and TRBJ1-6, is EAGVAQSPRYKIIEKRQSVAFWCNPISGHATLYWYQQILGQGPKLLIQFQNNGVVDDSQLPKDRFSAERLKGVDSTLKIQPAKLEDSAVYLCASSPELYSPLHFGNGTRLTVT.

The chain is built from TRBV19 and TRBJ2-1, with 7 bases aligning to TRBD1. The CDR3 consists of 17 residues. With V trimmed by 2 bases and J by 2 bases, 9 bases remained unmatched. Germline V lookup: CDR1 LNHDA, CDR2 SQIVND (reference sequence). CDR3 residues: CASSILPRQGAYNEQFF. The CDR3 DNA sequence: TGTGCCAGTAGTATATTGCCCCGGCAGGGGGCCTACAATGAGCAGTTCTTC.

This chain joins TRBV7-2 and TRBJ1-5; 9 bases align to TRBD1. CDR1 is SGHTA, CDR2 FQGNSA, per germline. With 5 bases clipped from V and 4 bases from J, the junction kept 3 bases outside the gene matches. The CDR3 runs 14 residues. DNA for the CDR3: TGTGCCAGCAGCGGGGGACAGGGAAATCAGCCCCAGCATTTT. It specifies CASSGGQGNQPQHF.

V is TRBV16 and J is TRBJ1-5; the D is unclear. This CDR3 has 14 amino acids. From germline, CDR1 is KGHSY and CDR2 FQNENV. Trimming left V 0 bases short and J 4 bases short, with 7 bases between. CDR3 DNA: TGTGCCAGCAGCCAATCGGGAGTGAATCAGCCCCAGCATTTT. The encoded protein is CASSQSGVNQPQHF.

The rearrangement joins TRBV18 to TRBJ1-1; D perhaps matches TRBD1 (5 bases). Germline V gene sequence: CDR1 KGHSH, CDR2 LQKENI. This CDR3 spans 14 amino acids. Trimming removed 5 bases at V and 0 bases at J, with 10 bases between. This CDR3 is CASSSGTVNTEAFF. In DNA form, the CDR3 reads TGTGCCAGCTCATCGGGGACCGTGAACACTGAAGCTTTCTTT.

This chain joins TRBV7-9 and TRBJ1-6; the match to TRBD1 covers 8 bases. Per germline, CDR1 SEHNR and CDR2 FQNEAQ (reference sequence). V was pared by 5 bases and J by 0 bases, with 12 bases of the junction left unmatched. The CDR3 is 19 residues long. CDR3 sequence: CASSPPDRVASSYNSPLHF. The CDR3 DNA sequence: TGTGCCAGCAGCCCCCCGGACAGGGTCGCATCCTCCTATAATTCACCCCTCCACTTT.

CDR3 DNA sequence: TGTGCCAGTAGCGGACAGAGCACAGATACGCAGTATTTT. Its translation: CASSGQSTDTQYF. The rearrangement uses TRBV19 and TRBJ2-3; D possibly corresponds to TRBD1 (6 bases). Germline V gene sequence: CDR1 LNHDA, CDR2 SQIVND (reference sequence). This CDR3 spans 13 amino acids. V was clipped by 6 bases and J by 0 bases, with 7 bases between them.

V usage is TRBV11-1 and J usage is TRBJ2-2, with 8 nucleotides matching TRBD1. The CDR3 covers 14 residues. Losses at the gene ends were 2 bases for V and 7 bases for J; bases not matched to a gene: 3. Germline lookup yields CDR1 SGHAT and CDR2 FQDESV (reference sequence). The CDR3 sequence: CASSLRQGYGELFF. The DNA for the CDR3 is TGTGCCAGCAGCTTAAGACAGGGGTACGGGGAGCTGTTTTTT.

The V and J genes are TRBV11-3 and TRBJ2-1, with D possibly matching TRBD1 (5 bases). Trimming shortened V by 3 bases and J by 4 bases, and 7 bases separated the two germline ends. From germline, CDR1 is SGHNT and CDR2 YENEEA. The CDR3 runs to 13 residues. The CDR3 protein is CASSLTAYNEQFF. In nucleotides, the CDR3 is TGTGCCAGCAGCTTGACAGCATACAATGAGCAGTTCTTC.

V is TRBV6-5 and J is TRBJ1-1, with 9 nucleotides matching TRBD1. V shed 0 bases, J shed 9 bases, and the junction held 8 bases outside the gene matches. Germline V gene sequence: CDR1 MNHEY, CDR2 SVGAGI. This CDR3 has 15 residues. The CDR3: CASSYSTSGTGKAFF. Written as DNA, the CDR3 is TGTGCCAGCAGTTACTCGACTAGTGGGACAGGGAAAGCTTTCTTT.

This chain uses TRBV19 with TRBJ1-1, with D hard to call. CDR1 and CDR2 from the germline V gene are LNHDA and SQIVND (reference sequence). CDR3 length: 13 residues. Trimming left V 4 bases short and J 3 bases short, with 9 bases between. CDR3 coding DNA: TGTGCCAGTAGTACCCGGGAGGACACTGAAGCTTTCTTT. This encodes CASSTREDTEAFF.

V gene TRBV27 combines with J gene TRBJ2-6; possibly TRBD1 for D (6 bases). Germline-derived CDR1 and CDR2 are MNHEY and SMNVEV (reference sequence). Trimming removed 3 bases from V and 0 bases from J, with 15 bases in between. The CDR3 length is 18 residues. CDR3: CASSFLPGDSSGANVLTF. The CDR3 DNA reads as TGTGCCAGCAGTTTCCTGCCAGGGGATAGCTCTGGGGCCAACGTCCTGACTTTC.

This clone showed up just once. V is TRBV7-2 and J is TRBJ1-1; TRBD1 might be the D (5 bases). Germline loops: CDR1 SGHTA, CDR2 FQGNSA. This CDR3 is built from 14 residues. The V end lost 5 bases, the J end lost 0 bases, and 10 bases lay between the germline ends. The DNA for the CDR3 is TGTGCCAGCAGCAGGGGACGGTTGAACACTGAAGCTTTCTTT. Protein: CASSRGRLNTEAFF.

This clone was observed a single time. The chain recombines TRBV30 with TRBJ2-7; the match to TRBD1 covers 7 bases. The V gene end was trimmed by 5 bases and the J gene end by 4 bases; junction bases not matched to a gene: 11. CDR1 and CDR2 (germline): GTSNPN, SVGIG (reference sequence). CDR3 size: 14 residues. In nucleotides, the CDR3 is TGTGCCTGGCGACGGGACAGAGGGATGTACGAGCAGTACTTC. Translated: CAWRRDRGMYEQYF.

This chain links TRBV18 with TRBJ1-1; 8 nucleotides align to TRBD1. Germline lookup yields CDR1 KGHSH and CDR2 LQKENI. V dropped 4 bases and J dropped 4; count of bases not matched to a gene: 8. The CDR3 is 15 residues long. The CDR3 nucleotides are TGTGCCAGCTCACGAGTGGACAGGGTTGGCACTGAAGCTTTCTTT. The encoded protein is CASSRVDRVGTEAFF.

Written as DNA, the CDR3 is TGTGCCAGCAGCCTAAGACAGCTCAAAGAGACCCAGTACTTC. This gives the protein CASSLRQLKETQYF. The V gene is TRBV7-2, the J gene TRBJ2-5, with D possibly matching TRBD1 (5 bases). The germline V gene encodes CDR1 SGHTA and CDR2 FQGNSA. This CDR3 has 14 residues. V was shortened by 5 bases and J by 3 bases, with 13 bases between the two germline ends. The complete variable domain, with remaining parts taken from reference TRBV7-2 and TRBJ2-5, reads GAGVSQSPSNKVTEKGKDVELRCDPISGHTALYWYRQSLGQGLEFLIYFQGNSAPDKSGLPSDRFSAERTGGSVSTLTIQRTQQEDSAVYLCASSLRQLKETQYFGPGTRLLVL.

J is TRBJ2-5 and V is TRBV28; D is undetermined. The germline V and J ends were trimmed by 6 bases and 2 bases, with 10 bases remaining between them. Germline assignment: CDR1 MDHEN and CDR2 SYDVKM. This CDR3 has 13 amino acids. CDR3 coding DNA: TGTGCCAGCAGCTCCCCGTCTCAAGAGACCCAGTACTTC. This sequence encodes CASSSPSQETQYF.

This sequence joins TRBV18 and TRBJ2-5; 10 positions agree with TRBD2. CDR1 and CDR2 (germline): KGHSH, LQKENI. The CDR3 contains 15 residues. V shed 3 bases and J 7 bases; nucleotides not matched to a gene: 8. DNA for the CDR3: TGTGCCAGCTCACCGGAGCGGGGGGGCATCGGGACCCAGTACTTC. Its translation is CASSPERGGIGTQYF.

The V gene is TRBV7-2, the J gene TRBJ2-5; D might be TRBD2 (6 bases). Germline CDR1 reads SGHTA; CDR2 reads FQGNSA. V was trimmed by 1 base and J by 1 base, leaving 10 bases between them. CDR3 length equals 15 residues. CDR3 bases: TGTGCCAGCAGCTTAGGACTAGATATCCAAGAGACCCAGTACTTC. It encodes CASSLGLDIQETQYF.